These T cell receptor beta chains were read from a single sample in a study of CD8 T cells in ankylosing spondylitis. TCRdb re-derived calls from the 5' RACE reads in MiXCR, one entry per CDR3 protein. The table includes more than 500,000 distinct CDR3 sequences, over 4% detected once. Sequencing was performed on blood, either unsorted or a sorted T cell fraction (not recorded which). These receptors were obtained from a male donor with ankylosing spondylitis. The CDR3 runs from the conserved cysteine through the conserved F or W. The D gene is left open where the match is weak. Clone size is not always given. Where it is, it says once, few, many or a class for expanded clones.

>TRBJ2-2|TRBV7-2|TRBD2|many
TGTGCCAGCAGCTTGGGACTACGAAGGGAGCTGTTTTTT
CASSLGLRRELFF
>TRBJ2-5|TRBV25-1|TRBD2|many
TGTGCCAGCAGTGTTAAACTAGCGGGAGGGCCCGGGGAGACCCAGTACTTC
CASSVKLAGGPGETQYF
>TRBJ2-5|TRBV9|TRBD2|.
TGTGCCAGCAGCCTGACTAGCGGGAGCTGGGAGACCCAGTACTTC
CASSLTSGSWETQYF
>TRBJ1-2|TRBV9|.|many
TGTGCCAGCAGCCCTAATGTGAATATGGGGAACGGCTACACCTTC
CASSPNVNMGNGYTF
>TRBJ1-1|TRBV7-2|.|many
TGCGCCAGCAGCTTAGAGGTGGGGAACACTGAAGCTTTCTTT
CASSLEVGNTEAFF
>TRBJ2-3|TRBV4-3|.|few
TGCGCCAGCAGCCGCATAGCGGACACAGATACGCAGTATTTT
CASSRIADTDTQYF
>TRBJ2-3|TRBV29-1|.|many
TGCAGCCTTACTAGGTCAGATACGCAGTATTTT
CSLTRSDTQYF
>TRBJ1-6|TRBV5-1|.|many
TGCGCCAGCAGCTCGGACAGTCCGGGTAATTCACCCCTCCACTTT
CASSSDSPGNSPLHF
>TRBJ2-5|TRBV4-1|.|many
TGCGCCAGCAGCCAAGGAGGGGATGGAGAGACCCAGTACTTC
CASSQGGDGETQYF
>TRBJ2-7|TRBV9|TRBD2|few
TGTGCCAGCAGCCCCCAGGGACTCGCGGGGGTCGAGCAGTACTTC
CASSPQGLAGVEQYF
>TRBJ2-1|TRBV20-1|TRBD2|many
TGCAGTGCTACTAGCGGGAGATTTGAGCAGTTCTTC
CSATSGRFEQFF
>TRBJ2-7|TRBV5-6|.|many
TGTGCCAGCAGCTTGGCCCCGGGAGCAAACGAGCAGTACTTC
CASSLAPGANEQYF
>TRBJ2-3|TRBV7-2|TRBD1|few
TGTGCCAGCAGCTTAGCCCCCCACAGGGGCGCCCCCACAGATACGCAGTATTTT
CASSLAPHRGAPTDTQYF
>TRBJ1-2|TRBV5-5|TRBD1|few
TGTGCCAGCAGCTTGGCCGAGACAGGGCCTTTTGGCTACACCTTC
CASSLAETGPFGYTF
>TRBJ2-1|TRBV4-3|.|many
TGCGCCAGCAGCCAAGACCATTACCAGCGGCCGTACAATGAGCAGTTCTTC
CASSQDHYQRPYNEQFF
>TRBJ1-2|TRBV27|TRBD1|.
TGTGCCAGCAGTTTCACAGGGGGCCACTATGGCTACACCTTC
CASSFTGGHYGYTF
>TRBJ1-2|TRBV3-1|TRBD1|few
TGTGCCAGCGGGGCCGCAGGGGGATCGTTCAGTTATGGCTACACCTTC
CASGAAGGSFSYGYTF
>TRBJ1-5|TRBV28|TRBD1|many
TGTGCCAGCAGTTTCACAGGGGCCTACAATCAGCCCCAGCATTTT
CASSFTGAYNQPQHF
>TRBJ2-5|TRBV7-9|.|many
TGTGCCAGCAGCTTAAATGTTAGGGAGACCCAGTACTTC
CASSLNVRETQYF
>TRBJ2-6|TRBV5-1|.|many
TGCGCCAGCAGCTGGGGGAACTCTGGGGCCAACGTCCTGACTTTC
CASSWGNSGANVLTF
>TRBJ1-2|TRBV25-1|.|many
TGTGCCAGCAGTTGGCAGTTCGACTATGGCTACACCTTC
CASSWQFDYGYTF
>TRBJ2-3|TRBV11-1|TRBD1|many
TGTGCCAGCAGCTTATATTTGGGACAGAGTCCAGATACGCAGTATTTT
CASSLYLGQSPDTQYF
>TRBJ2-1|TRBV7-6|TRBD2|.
TGTGCCAGCAGCCCATGGACTAGCGGGGGCAACAATGAGCAGTTCTTC
CASSPWTSGGNNEQFF
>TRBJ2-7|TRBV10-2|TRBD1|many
TGCGCCAGCAGAATGGGACAGGGGATCTACGAGCAGTACTTC
CASRMGQGIYEQYF
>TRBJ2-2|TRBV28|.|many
TGTGCCAGCAGGGTACCGAACACCGGGGAGCTGTTTTTT
CASRVPNTGELFF
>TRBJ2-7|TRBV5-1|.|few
TGCGCCAGCACCCGCTTGGGTGGACGGCCCTACGAGCAGTACTTC
CASTRLGGRPYEQYF
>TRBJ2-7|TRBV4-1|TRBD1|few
TGCGCCAGCAGCCAAGCCTCCGGGACAGGACGGTACGAGCAGTACTTC
CASSQASGTGRYEQYF
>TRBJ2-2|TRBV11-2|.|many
TGTGCCAGCAGCTTTAAGGGGCATAGCGGGGAGCTGTTTTTT
CASSFKGHSGELFF
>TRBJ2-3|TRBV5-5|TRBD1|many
TGTGCCAGCAGCTTGAGGGGACAGCGGCAGGGTACAGATACGCAGTATTTT
CASSLRGQRQGTDTQYF